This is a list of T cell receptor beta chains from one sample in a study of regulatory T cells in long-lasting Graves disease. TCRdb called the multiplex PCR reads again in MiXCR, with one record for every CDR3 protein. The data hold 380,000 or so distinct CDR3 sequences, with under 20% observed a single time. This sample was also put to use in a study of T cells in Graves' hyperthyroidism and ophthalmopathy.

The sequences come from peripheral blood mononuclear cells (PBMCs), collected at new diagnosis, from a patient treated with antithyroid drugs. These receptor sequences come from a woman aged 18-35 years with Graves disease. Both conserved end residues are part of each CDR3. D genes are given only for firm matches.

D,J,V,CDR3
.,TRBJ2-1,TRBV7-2,CAARMGGLAESSYNEQFF
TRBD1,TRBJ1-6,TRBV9,CASNRGDNSPLHF
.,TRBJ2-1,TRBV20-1,CSARGAQTLYNEQFF
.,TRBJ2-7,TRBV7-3,CASSFGETYEQYF
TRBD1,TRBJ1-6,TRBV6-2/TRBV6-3,CATSYGSGGYYNSPLHF
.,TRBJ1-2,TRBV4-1,CASSQSQGEGYTF
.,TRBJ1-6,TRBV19,CASRVARRSKNSPLHF
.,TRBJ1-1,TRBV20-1,CSASENEAFF
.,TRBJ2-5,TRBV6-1,CASSAGAAQTQYF
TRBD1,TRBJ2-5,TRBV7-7,CASSAGTGGRETQYF
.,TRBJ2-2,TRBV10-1,CASSEARGGMGTGELFF
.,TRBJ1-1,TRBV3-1,CASSQEWGGPNTEAFF
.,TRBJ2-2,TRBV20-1,CSAREKGNTGELFF
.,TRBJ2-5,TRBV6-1,CASSKGRGRQGVWETQYF
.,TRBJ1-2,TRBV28,CASREDPYGYTF
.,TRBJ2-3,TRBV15,CATSRDRTLRHPDTQYF
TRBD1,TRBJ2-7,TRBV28,CASRGQGDSYEQYF
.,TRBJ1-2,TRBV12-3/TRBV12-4,CASSLASDNYGYTF
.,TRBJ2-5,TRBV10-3,CAISESVETQYF
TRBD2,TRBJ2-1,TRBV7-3,CASSYSGGGNEQFF
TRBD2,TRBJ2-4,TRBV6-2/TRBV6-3,CASSYSSPSGAKNIQYF
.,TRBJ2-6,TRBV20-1,CSARQLAANVLTF
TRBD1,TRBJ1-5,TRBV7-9,CASSPSTGTNQPQHF